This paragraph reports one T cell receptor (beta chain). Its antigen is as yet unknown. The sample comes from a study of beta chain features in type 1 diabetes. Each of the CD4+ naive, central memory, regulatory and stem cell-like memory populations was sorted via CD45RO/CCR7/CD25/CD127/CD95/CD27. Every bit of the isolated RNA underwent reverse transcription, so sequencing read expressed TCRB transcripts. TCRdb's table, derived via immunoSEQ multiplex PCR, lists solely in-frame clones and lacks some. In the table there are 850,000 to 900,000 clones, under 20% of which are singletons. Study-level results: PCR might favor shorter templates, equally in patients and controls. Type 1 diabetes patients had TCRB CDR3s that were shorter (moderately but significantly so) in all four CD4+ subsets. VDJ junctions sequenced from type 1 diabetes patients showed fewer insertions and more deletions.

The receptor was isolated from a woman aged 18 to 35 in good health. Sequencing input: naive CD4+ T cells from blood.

This chain's CDR3 is CASSQDFPGGELFF. In DNA form, the CDR3 reads TGCGCCAGCAGCCAAGATTTCCCCGGGGGGGAGCTGTTTTTT. V is TRBV4-3 and J is TRBJ2-2; D unclear. The CDR3 has 14 residues. The germline V and J ends were trimmed by 0 bases and 8 bases, with 10 bases remaining between them. Germline V gene sequence: CDR1 LGHNA, CDR2 YSLEER.